This entry is about one T cell receptor beta chain. What it recognizes is unknown. The sample belongs to a study of neurological immune-mediated disorders. Study results and limitations: In HTLV-1-associated myelopathy, TCR clonal expansion was greatest, and in multiple sclerosis it was least, below healthy controls.

Volunteers attending a blood bank in Maryland, USA, served as healthy controls. The CDR3 is made up of 15 amino acids. The junction had 2 bases not matched to a gene; V was cut back by 1 base and J by 1 base. Germline V CDR1 and CDR2: LGHDT, YNNKEL (reference sequence). cDNA synthesis was performed by 5'RACE with 10-nucleotide random UMIs. A single run covered 15-18 subjects with over 190 million TCR-beta sequences. TCRdb independently ran MiXCR on the 5' RACE reads; one entry per CDR3 protein. The data hold roughly 30,000 distinct CDR3 sequences, with 5% to 7.5% observed a single time. This receptor was identified in a woman aged 50 to 60 in good health. Material for sequencing was PBMCs. This chain joins TRBV3-1 and TRBJ2-7; 9 positions agree with TRBD2. CDR3: CASSQGLADSYEQYF. The CDR3 coding sequence is TGTGCCAGCAGCCAAGGACTAGCGGATTCCTACGAGCAGTACTTC.